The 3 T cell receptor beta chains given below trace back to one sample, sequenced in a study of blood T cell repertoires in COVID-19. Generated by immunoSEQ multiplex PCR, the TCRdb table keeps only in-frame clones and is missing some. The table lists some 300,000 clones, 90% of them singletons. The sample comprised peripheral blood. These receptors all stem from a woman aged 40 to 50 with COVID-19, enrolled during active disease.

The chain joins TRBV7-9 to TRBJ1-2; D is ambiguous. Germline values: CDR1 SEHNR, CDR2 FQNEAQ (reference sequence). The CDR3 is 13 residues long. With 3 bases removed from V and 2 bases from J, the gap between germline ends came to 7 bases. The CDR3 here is CASSFGVNYGYTF. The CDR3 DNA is TGTGCCAGCAGCTTCGGGGTAAACTATGGCTACACCTTC.

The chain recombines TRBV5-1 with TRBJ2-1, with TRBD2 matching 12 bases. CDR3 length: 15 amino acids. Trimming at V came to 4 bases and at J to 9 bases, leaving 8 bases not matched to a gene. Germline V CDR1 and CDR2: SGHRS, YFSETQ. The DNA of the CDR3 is TGCGCCAGCAGCAACGGACTAGCGGGACATCCTGAGCAGTTCTTC. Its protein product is CASSNGLAGHPEQFF.

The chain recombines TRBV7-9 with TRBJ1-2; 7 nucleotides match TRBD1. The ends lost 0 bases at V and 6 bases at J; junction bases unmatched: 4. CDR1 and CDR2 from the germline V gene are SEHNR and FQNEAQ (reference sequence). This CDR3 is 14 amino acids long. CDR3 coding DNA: TGTGCCAGCAGCTTAGCGAGGGGGCCTAATGGCTACACCTTC. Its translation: CASSLARGPNGYTF.